The rows below give T cell receptor beta chains drawn from one sample of a study of cytomegalovirus exposure and HLA in healthy donors. Clones were read by immunoSEQ multiplex PCR, and TCRdb kept only the in-frame ones, dropping some. The repertoire holds more than 150,000 clones, 88% seen once, with 2.5% to 3.5% in the top ten. What was sequenced was PBMCs. Receptors were obtained from a man younger than 35 in good health and CMV-seronegative. CDR3s include the opening cysteine and the closing phenylalanine or tryptophan. Fields, in order: D gene, V gene, J gene, clone size, CDR3 protein, CDR3 DNA. D genes are given only for firm matches. Clone size, where shown, is once, few, many, or a class for clones that have expanded.

>TRBD2|TRBV6-5|TRBJ2-7|-
CASSYHRTSSYEQYF
TGTGCCAGCAGTTACCACCGGACTAGCTCCTACGAGCAGTACTTC
>-|TRBV27|TRBJ2-3|-
CASSPYTDTQYF
TGTGCCAGCAGTCCGTACACAGATACGCAGTATTTT
>-|TRBV30|TRBJ2-3|-
CAWTSTDTQYF
TGTGCCTGGACTAGCACAGATACGCAGTATTTT
>-|TRBV5-1|TRBJ2-1|-
CASSLEGSEFGEQFF
TGCGCCAGCAGCTTGGAGGGGTCGGAATTCGGTGAGCAGTTCTTC
>TRBD1|TRBV2|TRBJ2-3|-
CASRETGDSTDTQYF
TGTGCCAGCAGGGAGACAGGGGACAGCACAGATACGCAGTATTTT
>-|TRBV9|TRBJ1-6|once
CATKLTGYNSPLHF
TGTGCCACCAAGCTCACAGGTTATAATTCACCCCTCCACTTT
>TRBD2|TRBV27|TRBJ2-7|-
CASTRGSSGGFDEQYF
TGTGCCAGCACTAGGGGTTCGTCGGGGGGTTTTGACGAGCAGTACTTC
>-|TRBV5-1|TRBJ2-2|-
CASSLARPGDTGELFF
TGCGCCAGCAGCTTGGCGCGGCCAGGGGACACCGGGGAGCTGTTTTTT
>-|TRBV5-1|TRBJ1-1|-
CASSLLGANTEAFF
TGCGCCAGCAGCTTGCTGGGGGCGAACACTGAAGCTTTCTTT
>-|TRBV19|TRBJ1-1|-
CASSRTDAGNTEAFF
TGTGCCAGTAGTCGGACAGATGCAGGGAACACTGAAGCTTTCTTT
>TRBD1|TRBV6-5|TRBJ2-5|-
CASSYAGTGFQETQYF
TGTGCCAGCAGTTATGCCGGGACAGGCTTCCAAGAGACCCAGTACTTC
>TRBD1|TRBV7-2|TRBJ2-5|-
CASSLDRGAETQYF
TGTGCCAGCAGCTTGGACAGGGGAGCGGAGACCCAGTACTTC
>TRBD2|TRBV6-5|TRBJ2-2|-
CASRSEGGSGELFF
TGTGCCAGCAGGTCCGAGGGAGGGTCCGGGGAGCTGTTTTTT
>-|TRBV7-2|TRBJ1-1|-
CASSHDSNTEAFF
TGTGCCAGCAGCCATGACAGTAACACTGAAGCTTTCTTT
>TRBD1|TRBV10-1|TRBJ1-2|-
CASSEGLGDRFGYTF
TGCGCCAGCAGTGAGGGTCTGGGGGACAGGTTTGGCTACACCTTC
>-|TRBV7-9|TRBJ1-1|-
CASSLGPGNTEAFF
TGTGCCAGCAGCTTAGGTCCGGGGAACACTGAAGCTTTCTTT
>TRBD1|TRBV19|TRBJ2-3|once
CASSRQGVRADTQYF
TGTGCCAGTAGCAGACAGGGGGTTAGGGCAGATACGCAGTATTTT
>TRBD1|TRBV7-9|TRBJ2-6|-
CASRAGTGGSGANVLTF
TGTGCCAGCAGGGCCGGGACAGGGGGCTCTGGGGCCAACGTCCTGACTTTC
>-|TRBV5-5|TRBJ2-5|once
CASSGTEETQYF
TGTGCCAGCAGCGGGACTGAGGAGACCCAGTACTTC
>-|TRBV29-1|TRBJ2-1|-
CSVADRDYNEQFF
TGCAGCGTTGCGGACCGGGACTACAATGAGCAGTTCTTC
>TRBD2|TRBV6-6|TRBJ2-5|-
CASSKLAGGGETQYF
TGTGCCAGCAGCAAACTAGCGGGGGGTGGTGAGACCCAGTACTTC
>TRBD1|TRBV5-8|TRBJ1-4|-
CASSKTGVGNEKLFF
TGTGCCAGCAGCAAGACAGGGGTGGGGAATGAAAAACTGTTTTTT
>-|TRBV28|TRBJ2-7|-
CASSFGQVGYEQYF
TGTGCCAGCAGTTTTGGGCAGGTTGGCTACGAGCAGTACTTC
>TRBD1|TRBV28|TRBJ1-5|-
CASSLWQGAKQPQHF
TGTGCCAGCAGTTTGTGGCAGGGGGCAAAACAGCCCCAGCATTTT
>TRBD1|TRBV28|TRBJ1-4|-
CASSPPTGGNEKLFF
TGTGCCAGCAGTCCGCCGACAGGGGGAAATGAAAAACTGTTTTTT
>-|TRBV5-1|TRBJ2-1|-
CASSSGEEQFF
TGCGCCAGCAGCTCCGGGGAGGAGCAGTTCTTC
>TRBD1|TRBV27|TRBJ1-4|once
CASSPGGPYEKLFF
TGTGCCAGCAGTCCAGGGGGGCCTTATGAAAAACTGTTTTTT
>-|TRBV28|TRBJ1-2|-
CASLPYPGGQDGYTF
TGTGCCAGCTTACCCTATCCTGGGGGACAAGATGGCTACACCTTC
>TRBD1|TRBV27|TRBJ2-1|-
CASTSGTGEINEQFF
TGTGCCAGCACGTCCGGGACAGGGGAGATAAATGAGCAGTTCTTC
>-|TRBV28|TRBJ2-7|-
CASSPGGAKEQYF
TGTGCCAGCAGTCCCGGTGGGGCTAAGGAGCAGTACTTC
>-|TRBV7-8|TRBJ1-1|-
CASSLGAVMNTEAFF
TGTGCCAGCAGCTTAGGGGCAGTTATGAACACTGAAGCTTTCTTT
>-|TRBV18|TRBJ1-1|-
CASSSRDGGVSTEAFF
TGTGCCAGCTCAAGCCGGGACGGGGGGGTTAGCACTGAAGCTTTCTTT
>TRBD1|TRBV6-6|TRBJ2-7|few
CASSRQGPYEQYF
TGTGCCAGCAGCCGACAGGGTCCCTACGAGCAGTACTTC
>-|TRBV6-1|TRBJ1-2|-
CASLGSRRSFYGYTF
TGTGCCAGCCTTGGGAGCCGGAGATCCTTCTATGGCTACACCTTC
>TRBD1|TRBV28|TRBJ1-5|-
CASSIPTGGHNQPQHF
TGTGCCAGCAGTATACCGACAGGGGGACACAATCAGCCCCAGCATTTT
>TRBD1|TRBV11-2|TRBJ1-1|-
CASSRTGQDMNTEAFF
TGTGCCAGCAGTCGAACCGGACAGGACATGAACACTGAAGCTTTCTTT
>TRBD2|TRBV6-5|TRBJ2-5|-
CASSGLAIGETQYF
TGTGCCAGCAGTGGACTAGCGATTGGCGAGACCCAGTACTTC
>TRBD2|TRBV4-3|TRBJ2-1|once
CASSQTAPGGRVYNEQFF
TGCGCCAGCAGCCAAACGGCCCCTGGCGGGAGGGTTTACAATGAGCAGTTCTTC
>-|TRBV14|TRBJ1-2|-
CASSQDLAGLGYTF
TGTGCCAGCAGCCAAGATCTTGCAGGCCTAGGCTACACCTTC
>-|TRBV30|TRBJ1-6|-
CAWSLAASPLHF
TGTGCCTGGAGTTTAGCCGCCTCACCCCTCCACTTT
>TRBD2|TRBV5-4|TRBJ2-7|-
CASSRQQTSGRTYEQYF
TGTGCCAGCAGCCGCCAACAAACTAGCGGGAGAACCTACGAGCAGTACTTC
>TRBD1|TRBV19|TRBJ1-1|-
CASRTGNTEAFF
TGTGCCAGTCGGACAGGGAACACTGAAGCTTTCTTT
>-|TRBV6-5|TRBJ2-7|-
CASSSPRSHGQYF
TGTGCCAGCAGTTCGCCCAGATCCCATGGGCAGTACTTC
>-|TRBV23-1|TRBJ1-3|-
CASSQDGSYGGNTIYF
TGCGCCAGCAGTCAGGACGGGAGCTACGGTGGAAACACCATATATTTT
>-|TRBV7-8|TRBJ1-5|-
CASSLVARGHQPQHF
TGTGCCAGCAGCTTAGTGGCCAGGGGCCATCAGCCCCAGCATTTT
>TRBD1|TRBV6-5|TRBJ1-3|-
CASSSDRASGNTIYF
TGTGCCAGCAGTTCTGACAGGGCCTCTGGAAACACCATATATTTT
>-|TRBV7-6|TRBJ1-3|once
CASRRGEGVGNTIYF
TGTGCCAGCAGACGAGGGGAGGGAGTTGGAAACACCATATATTTT
>TRBD1|TRBV5-6|TRBJ1-2|-
CASSSLTGQGRSGYTF
TGTGCCAGCAGCTCCTTAACCGGACAGGGGCGATCTGGCTACACCTTC
>-|TRBV5-1|TRBJ2-5|-
CASTPPLQETQYF
TGCGCCAGCACCCCACCACTTCAAGAGACCCAGTACTTC